The 8 T cell receptor beta chains below all came from one sample that was sequenced in a study of human T cells and chemical hapten exposure. The time point denotes: patch test 1, 2 weeks after DPC sensitization. Sample treatment: therapeutic diphenylcyclopropenone sensitization with weekly scalp DPC. TCRdb reanalysed the RACE reads using MiXCR and keeps one entry per CDR3 protein. The table shows some 190,000 distinct CDR3 sequences, with about a fifth occurring only once. Material: whole blood, obtained in connection with sensitization to the hapten diphenylcyclopropenone (DPC). Receptors originate from a woman aged 50 to 60 with alopecia areata. Some clones in this sample may be carry-over from other donors' samples.

This chain connects TRBV6-2 or TRBV6-3 to TRBJ1-1, with TRBD1 matching 7 bases. J lost 0 bases, V lost 6 bases, and 19 bases had no gene match. This CDR3 comprises 19 residues. Germline CDR1 reads MNHEY; CDR2 reads SVGEGT. CDR3 amino acids: CASSPQGQRLPLMNTEAFF. CDR3 nucleotides: TGTGCCAGCAGCCCCCAGGGACAGCGTTTACCTCTGATGAACACTGAAGCTTTCTTT.

This clonotype has more than one count but fewer than ten. The chain combines TRBV29-1 with TRBJ1-1; D is undetermined. V lost 4 bases to trimming and J lost 3 bases, with 12 bases between them. This CDR3 has 13 residues. Per the germline V gene, CDR1 is SQVTM and CDR2 is ANQGSEA. The CDR3 loop reads CSVGAGRDTEAFF. CDR3 nucleotides: TGCAGCGTTGGTGCAGGTCGGGACACTGAAGCTTTCTTT.

A few counts support this clonotype. CDR3 sequence (DNA): TGCAGCGTTCGATTATCCGGGACCGCTACTTGGGAGCAGTACTTC. Protein sequence: CSVRLSGTATWEQYF. J is TRBJ2-7 and V is TRBV29-1; D might be TRBD1 or TRBD2, each matching 5 bases. Germline V gene lookup returns CDR1 SQVTM and CDR2 ANQGSEA. The V gene lost 5 bases and the J gene lost 7 bases, with 24 bases spanning the gap. There are 15 residues in the CDR3.

This clonotype was counted a few times. The V gene is TRBV20-1, the J gene TRBJ2-1; D is ambiguous. CDR1 is DFQATT, CDR2 SNEGSKA, per germline (reference sequence). This CDR3 spans 14 amino acids. Here the CDR3 DNA reads TGCAGGGCCCAGAGGACCCCCTCCTACAATGAGCAGTTCTTC. Translated, it gives CRAQRTPSYNEQFF.

This clonotype was observed a few times. The gene calls are TRBV11-2 and TRBJ1-1; 8 bases map to TRBD1. The CDR3 runs 15 residues. CDR1 is SGHAT and CDR2 is FQNNGV in the germline V gene. Unmatched junction bases numbered 5, after V lost 1 base and J lost 4 bases. The CDR3 region is CASSLVSGGTTEAFF. In DNA form, the CDR3 reads TGTGCCAGCAGCTTAGTCTCAGGGGGCACCACTGAAGCTTTCTTT.

This clonotype showed up just a few times. The chain combines TRBV9 with TRBJ1-2; D possibly corresponds to TRBD1 (5 bases). There are 16 residues in the CDR3. Germline lookup yields CDR1 SGDLS and CDR2 YYNGEE. Trimming cost V 3 bases and J 0 bases, with 15 bases left between them. The CDR3 coding sequence is TGTGCCAGCAGCGGACAGACAGAACATACTAACTATGGCTACACCTTC. Translated, it gives CASSGQTEHTNYGYTF.

This clonotype has more than one count but fewer than ten. CDR3: CASSVSRKTPNQPQHF. The CDR3 bases are TGTGCCAGCAGTGTAAGCAGGAAAACCCCCAATCAGCCCCAGCATTTT. The chain couples TRBV2 to TRBJ1-5; D unresolved. Germline V lookup: CDR1 SNHLY, CDR2 FYNNEI. The germline V and J ends were trimmed by 4 bases and 3 bases, with 16 bases remaining between them. This CDR3 is built from 16 residues.

The V call is TRBV29-1, the J call TRBJ1-1; TRBD1 matches 8 bases. The CDR3 contains 10 residues. V was pared by 4 bases and J by 11 bases, with 3 bases of the junction left unmatched. In germline, CDR1 is SQVTM, CDR2 ANQGSEA. This chain's CDR3 is CSVGDRHAFF. DNA of the CDR3: TGCAGCGTTGGGGACAGGCACGCTTTCTTT. Full variable domain (outside the CDR3, taken from reference TRBV29-1 and TRBJ1-1): SAVISQKPSRDICQRGTSLTIQCQVDSQVTMMFWYRQQPGQSLTLIATANQGSEATYESGFVIDKFPISRPNLTFSTLTVSNMSPEDSSIYLCSVGDRHAFFGQGTRLTVV.